This T cell receptor (beta chain) was sequenced for a study of CD4 T cells in relation to SARS-CoV-2 and coronaviruses. At the level of the study: Crossreactive spike epitopes shared across donors were mapped to their HLA restriction. Study observations and caveats: Compared with monoreactive clones, crossreactive clones showed significantly weaker SARS-CoV-2 expansion.

Repertoires were generated with immunoSEQ multiplex PCR, while TCRdb's copy carries only in-frame clones and drops some. The sample shows about 36,000 clones, 77% of them seen only once. Of note for this clone: The antigen is undetermined.

The CDR3 contains 14 residues. Trimming took 4 bases from V and 2 from J, leaving 9 bases between them. CDR1 is MGHRA and CDR2 is YSYEKL in the germline V gene. Naive and memory CD4+ T cells were separated from cryopreserved PBMCs. The chain links TRBV4-1 to TRBJ1-3; unclear D gene. The TCR was taken from an adult with COVID-19. What was sequenced was memory CD4+ T cells from PBMCs, cultured in vitro. The CDR3 loop is CASSPMYPGNTIYF. The DNA of the CDR3 is TGCGCCAGCAGCCCGATGTACCCTGGAAACACCATATATTTT.